The present TCR beta chain was sequenced within a study of beta chain features in type 1 diabetes. This clone was recorded a few times. As yet, its antigen is unknown. Germline CDR1 reads SGHTA; CDR2 reads FQGTGA. This CDR3 is built from 17 residues. The V end lost 4 bases, the J end lost 4 bases, and 20 bases lay between the germline ends. CD4+ cells of the naive, central memory, regulatory and stem cell-like memory types were sorted via CD45RO/CCR7/CD25/CD127/CD95/CD27. As every portion of the isolated RNA was reverse transcribed, the sequencing read expressed TCRB transcripts. The data were produced by immunoSEQ multiplex PCR, yet TCRdb's version contains in-frame clones alone and is incomplete. The sample gives roughly 250,000 clones, about 20% of which show up once; 0.028% is in the top ten. Study conclusions and caveats: Type 1 diabetes patients had fewer VDJ junction insertions and more deletions. In the patient group, naive, central memory and Treg TCRB repertoires seemed more alike than in the healthy donor group. TCRB CDR3s were moderately but significantly shorter in Type 1 diabetes patients in all four CD4+ subsets.

Input material: naive CD4+ T cells from blood. This TCR was sampled from a woman in her 40s with type 1 diabetes. The gene calls are TRBV7-3 and TRBJ2-1, with a possible D match to TRBD2 (6 bases). The CDR3 DNA is TGTGCCAGCAGCTCGACCTCGCGGGGATCGGGATACAATGAGCAGTTCTTC. Amino acids: CASSSTSRGSGYNEQFF.